This T cell receptor beta chain emerged from a study of read filtering for tumor transcriptome and immune sequencing. The overall study: Transcriptome libraries were built from DNase-treated RNA.

To note about this clonotype: Its antigen remains unknown.

The study, taken as a whole, reports: About four fifths of IR-seq clonotypes had a single read, yet these held approximately 3.7% of reads.

Molecular barcoded adaptors covering alpha/delta and beta/gamma chains were used on 400 ng RNA. TCRdb recomputed calls from the reads with MiXCR, one row per CDR3 protein. Of about 54,000 distinct CDR3 sequences detected, 9% to 15% appear once; the ten largest clones hold roughly 16%. CDR1 and CDR2 (germline): SNHLY, FYNNEI. Trimming shortened V by 2 bases and J by 2 bases, and 10 bases separated the two germline ends. The CDR3 is 16 amino acids. This clonotype was obtained from a donor at least 40 years old with multiple myeloma. The chain joins TRBV2 to TRBJ2-6; D might be TRBD2 (5 bases). Specimen: a population of CD138-negative cells sorted from bone marrow. DNA for the CDR3: TGTGCCAGCAGTGAACGGGGTGTGGCTGGGGCCAACGTCCTGACTTTC. Residues: CASSERGVAGANVLTF.